The entry that follows covers one TCR beta chain sequence. What it binds is not known. TCRdb redid the calling of the 5' RACE reads with MiXCR, one entry per CDR3 protein. The table shows around 540,000 distinct CDR3 sequences, with 9.5% to 15% occurring only once. The sample comes from a study of CD8 T cells in ankylosing spondylitis. The study, taken as a whole, reports: Characteristic of ankylosing spondylitis blood, it appeared, was a TCR beta motif comprising several highly homologous variants. According to the report, clones linked to the disease were significantly enriched in matched synovial fluid samples taken from ankylosing spondylitis patients. Certain motif variants had earlier appeared in reactive arthritis synovial fluid and blood.

The receptor's source is a male donor with ankylosing spondylitis. Sequenced input: blood, either unsorted or a sorted T cell fraction (not recorded which).

CDR3 sequence (DNA): TGTGCCAGCAGTGGAGGCCGGGGGCTAGAGACCCAGTACTTC. It specifies CASSGGRGLETQYF. This rearrangement joins TRBV27 to TRBJ2-5, with D perhaps TRBD1 or TRBD2 (6 bases each). Germline lookup yields CDR1 MNHEY and CDR2 SMNVEV (reference sequence). Trimming cost V 5 bases and J 4 bases, with 14 bases left between them. The CDR3 is 14 residues long.